This record covers a single T cell receptor beta chain. The treatment was: 15 to 20 received Ad26.COV2.S at low or high dose, single or two shots; roughly 5 received placebo; per-sample allocation not given. Day 63 after the first vaccine or placebo injection was the time point for sampling. The vaccine antigen was prefusion-stabilized Wuhan SARS-CoV-2 spike. TCRdb's copy holds only in-frame clones and misses some; the assay was immunoSEQ multiplex PCR. The data show about 400,000 clones, approximately 90% seen once. This sample is part of a study of Ad26.COV2.S vaccination and SARS-CoV-2 variants. There are 15 residues in the CDR3. The V end was cut by 6 bases, the J end by 1 base, with 15 bases between. Germline CDR1 is SNHLY and CDR2 is FYNNEI.

This TCR derives from a person between 18 and 60 years old who received the Ad26.COV2.S COVID-19 vaccine or a placebo. This chain joins TRBV2 and TRBJ2-5; D could derive from TRBD1 or TRBD2 (6 bases each). The specimen comprised peripheral blood, sampled in a trial of Ad26.COV2.S vaccine versus placebo. Here the CDR3 DNA reads TGTGCCAGCAGGGGGAGGACAGTCTTCCAAGAGACCCAGTACTTC. It translates to CASRGRTVFQETQYF.